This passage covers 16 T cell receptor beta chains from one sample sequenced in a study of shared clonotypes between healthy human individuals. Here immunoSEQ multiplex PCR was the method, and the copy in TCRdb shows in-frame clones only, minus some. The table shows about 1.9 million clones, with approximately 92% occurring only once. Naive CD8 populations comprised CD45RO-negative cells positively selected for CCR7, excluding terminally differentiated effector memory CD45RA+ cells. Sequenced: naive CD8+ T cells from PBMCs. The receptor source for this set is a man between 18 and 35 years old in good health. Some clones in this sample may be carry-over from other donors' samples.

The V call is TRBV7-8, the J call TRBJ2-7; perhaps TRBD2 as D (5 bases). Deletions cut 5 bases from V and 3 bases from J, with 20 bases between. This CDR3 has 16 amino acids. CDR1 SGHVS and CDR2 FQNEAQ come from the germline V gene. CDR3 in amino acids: CASSEGTERPLYEQYF. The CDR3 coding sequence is TGTGCCAGCAGCGAGGGAACAGAGAGGCCCCTCTACGAGCAGTACTTC.

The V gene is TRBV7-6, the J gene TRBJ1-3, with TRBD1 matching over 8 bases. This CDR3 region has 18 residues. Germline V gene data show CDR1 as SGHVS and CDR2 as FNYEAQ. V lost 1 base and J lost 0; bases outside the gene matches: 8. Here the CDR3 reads CASSLDPPGTGSGNTIYF. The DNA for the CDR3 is TGTGCCAGCAGCTTAGACCCTCCTGGGACAGGCTCTGGAAACACCATATATTTT. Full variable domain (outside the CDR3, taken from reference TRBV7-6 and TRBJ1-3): GAGVSQSPRYKVTKRGQDVALRCDPISGHVSLYWYRQALGQGPEFLTYFNYEAQQDKSGLPNDRFSAERPEGSISTLTIQRTEQRDSAMYRCASSLDPPGTGSGNTIYFGEGSWLTVV.

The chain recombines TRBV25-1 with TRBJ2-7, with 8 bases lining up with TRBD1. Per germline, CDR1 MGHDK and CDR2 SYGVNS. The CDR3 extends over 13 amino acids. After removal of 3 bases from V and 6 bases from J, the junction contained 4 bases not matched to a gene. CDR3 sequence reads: CASSDSGGGEQYF. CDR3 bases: TGTGCCAGCAGTGATTCAGGGGGCGGCGAGCAGTACTTC.

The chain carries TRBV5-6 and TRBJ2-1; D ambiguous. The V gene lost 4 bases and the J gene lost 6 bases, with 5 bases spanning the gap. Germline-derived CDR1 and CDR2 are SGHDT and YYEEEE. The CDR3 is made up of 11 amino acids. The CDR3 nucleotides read TGTGCCAGCAGCGTACTCAATGAGCAGTTCTTC. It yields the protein CASSVLNEQFF.

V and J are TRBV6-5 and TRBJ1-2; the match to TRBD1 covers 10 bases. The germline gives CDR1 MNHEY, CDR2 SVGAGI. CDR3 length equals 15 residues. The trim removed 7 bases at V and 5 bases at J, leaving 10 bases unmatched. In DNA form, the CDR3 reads TGTGCCAGCACCCCCGGGACAGGGGCCTTATATGGCTACACCTTC. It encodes CASTPGTGALYGYTF.

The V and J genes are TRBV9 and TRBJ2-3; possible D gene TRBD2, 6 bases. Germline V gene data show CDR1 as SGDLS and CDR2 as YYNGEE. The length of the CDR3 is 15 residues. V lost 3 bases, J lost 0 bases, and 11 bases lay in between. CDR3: CASSASGLSTDTQYF. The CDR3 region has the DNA TGTGCCAGCAGCGCCTCGGGACTGAGCACAGATACGCAGTATTTT.

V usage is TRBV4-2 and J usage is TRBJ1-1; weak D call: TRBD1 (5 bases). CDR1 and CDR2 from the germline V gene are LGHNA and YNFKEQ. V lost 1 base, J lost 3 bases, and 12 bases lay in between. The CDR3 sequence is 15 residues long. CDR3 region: CASSQGGAVDTEAFF. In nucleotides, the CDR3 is TGTGCCAGCAGCCAAGGAGGGGCAGTTGACACTGAAGCTTTCTTT.

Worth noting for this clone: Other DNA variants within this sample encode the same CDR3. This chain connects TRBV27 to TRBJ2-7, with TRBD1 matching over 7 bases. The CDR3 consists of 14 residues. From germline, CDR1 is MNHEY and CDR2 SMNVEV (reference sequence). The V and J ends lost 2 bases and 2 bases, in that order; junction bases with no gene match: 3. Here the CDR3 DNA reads TGTGCCAGCAGTTTAAGGGACAGTCCCTACGAGCAGTACTTC. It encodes CASSLRDSPYEQYF.

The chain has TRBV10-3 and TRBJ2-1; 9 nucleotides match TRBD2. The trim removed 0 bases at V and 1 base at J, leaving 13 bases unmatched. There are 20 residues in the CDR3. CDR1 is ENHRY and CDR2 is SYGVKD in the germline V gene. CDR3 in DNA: TGTGCCATCAGTGAGTCTTACGGTAAGGCGGGAGGGCCGTCCTACAATGAGCAGTTCTTC. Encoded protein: CAISESYGKAGGPSYNEQFF.

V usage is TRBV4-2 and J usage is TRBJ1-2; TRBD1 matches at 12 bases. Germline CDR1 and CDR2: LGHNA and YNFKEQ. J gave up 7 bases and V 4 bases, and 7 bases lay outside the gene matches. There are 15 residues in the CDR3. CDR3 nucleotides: TGTGCCAGCAGCCTAGGGACAGGGGGCGCGAGTGGCTACACCTTC. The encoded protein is CASSLGTGGASGYTF.

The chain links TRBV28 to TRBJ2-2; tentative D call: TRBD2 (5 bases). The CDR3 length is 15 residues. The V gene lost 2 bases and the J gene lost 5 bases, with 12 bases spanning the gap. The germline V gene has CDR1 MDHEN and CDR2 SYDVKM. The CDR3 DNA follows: TGTGCCAGCAGTTTAGGGGAGCTGGGGACCGGGGAGCTGTTTTTT. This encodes CASSLGELGTGELFF.

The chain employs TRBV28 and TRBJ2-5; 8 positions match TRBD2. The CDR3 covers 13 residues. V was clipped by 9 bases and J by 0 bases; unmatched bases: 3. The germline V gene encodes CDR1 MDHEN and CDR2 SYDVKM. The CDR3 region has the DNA TGTGCCAGTATTAGCGGGGACCAAGAGACCCAGTACTTC. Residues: CASISGDQETQYF.

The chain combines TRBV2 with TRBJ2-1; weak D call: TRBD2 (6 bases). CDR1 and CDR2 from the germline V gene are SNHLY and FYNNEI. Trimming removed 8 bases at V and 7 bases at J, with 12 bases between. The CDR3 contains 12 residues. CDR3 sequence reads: CASVAEKNEQFF. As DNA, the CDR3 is TGTGCCAGCGTAGCGGAAAAGAATGAGCAGTTCTTC.

CDR3 in amino acids: CASSLYLTTAPTF. The CDR3 DNA reads TGTGCCAGCAGTTTATACCTAACGACAGCCCCCACCTTC. The chain joins TRBV27 to TRBJ1-2, with D possibly being TRBD1 (5 bases). CDR1 MNHEY and CDR2 SMNVEV come from the germline V gene (reference sequence). The CDR3 totals 13 residues. V dropped 1 base and J dropped 13 bases, with 16 bases sitting between them.

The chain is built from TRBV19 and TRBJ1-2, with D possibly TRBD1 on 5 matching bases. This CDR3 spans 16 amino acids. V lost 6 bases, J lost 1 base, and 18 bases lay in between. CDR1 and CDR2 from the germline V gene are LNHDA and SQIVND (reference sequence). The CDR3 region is CASSPSRGLVNYGYTF. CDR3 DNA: TGTGCCAGTAGCCCCTCAAGGGGACTTGTTAACTATGGCTACACCTTC. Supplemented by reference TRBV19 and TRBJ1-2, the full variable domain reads DGGITQSPKYLFRKEGQNVTLSCEQNLNHDAMYWYRQDPGQGLRLIYYSQIVNDFQKGDIAEGYSVSREKKESFPLTVTSAQKNPTAFYLCASSPSRGLVNYGYTFGSGTRLTVV.

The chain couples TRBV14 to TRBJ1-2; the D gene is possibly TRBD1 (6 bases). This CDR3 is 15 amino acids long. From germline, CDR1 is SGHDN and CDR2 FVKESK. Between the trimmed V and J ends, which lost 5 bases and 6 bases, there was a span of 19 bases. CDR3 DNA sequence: TGTGCCAGCAGCTCAACGCGAAGGGGGTTCGATGGCTACACCTTC. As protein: CASSSTRRGFDGYTF.